This T cell receptor (beta chain) was recovered during a study of blood T cell repertoires in COVID-19. Turning to the study itself: T cells, B-cell-depleted T cells, or PBMCs provided the cDNA or gDNA that served as material.

CDR1 and CDR2 from the germline V gene are LGHDT and YNNKEL (reference sequence). The V end was cut by 4 bases, the J end by 6 bases, with 7 bases between. The CDR3 extends over 12 amino acids. The method was immunoSEQ multiplex PCR; TCRdb's version includes in-frame clones alone and lacks a portion of them. Of about 63,000 clones listed, 80% to 90% are singletons. This chain links TRBV3-1 (or the pseudogene TRBV3-2) with TRBJ1-3, with TRBD1 as a possible D gene (5 bases). The sample consisted of PBMCs or T cells enriched from blood (not recorded which). The clonotype was recovered from a woman between 35 and 50 years old with acute COVID-19. CDR3 DNA sequence: TGTGCCAGCAGCCGCAGGGAAAACACCATATATTTT. Protein: CASSRRENTIYF.